This T cell receptor (beta chain) was documented in a study of molecular identifiers for immune sequencing clone quantification. The wider study: Four of five RNA aliquots from around 18,000 or 91,000 naive CD8 T cells were sequenced.

The CDR3 totals 16 residues. Per germline, CDR1 DFQATT and CDR2 SNEGSKA (reference sequence). Concerning this clonotype itself: Its antigen remains unidentified.

Overall study findings and caveats: The share of molecules held by clones above 20 RNA copies was over 99% in effector cells and under 1% in naive cells.

A single record per CDR3 protein comes from TCRdb applying MiXCR to the PCR reads. The sample shows some 100,000 distinct CDR3 sequences, about 35% of them seen only once. The rearrangement joins TRBV20-1 to TRBJ2-3, with 9 bases matching TRBD1. The material sequenced was naive CD8+ T cells from blood, with Jurkat cell RNA spiked in. The subset: FACS-sorted CD8+CD4-CCR7+CD45RA+ naive T cells. The source is a human donor in good health. Some libraries in this study had Jurkat cell RNA spiked in. The CDR3 DNA is TGCAGAACTCCTCCCGGGACAGGGCCGGGGACAGATACGCAGTATTTT. Its protein product is CRTPPGTGPGTDTQYF.